Listed here is a single T cell receptor (beta chain). The authors sorted CD4+ naive, central memory, regulatory and stem cell-like memory cells via CD45RO/CCR7/CD25/CD127/CD95/CD27. The purity of all sorted populations exceeded 95%. The sample belongs to a study of beta chain features in type 1 diabetes. Study as a whole: The samples had around 100 million sorted cells examined in all.

Reverse transcription of all isolated RNA meant that expressed TCRB transcripts were sequenced. About 3.6 million reads were obtained on average from naive, central memory and regulatory T cell samples. The protocol was immunoSEQ multiplex PCR, while the TCRdb copy is restricted to in-frame clones and leaves out a portion. The sample records 250,000 to 350,000 clones, 13% to 15% being singletons. The germline V gene has CDR1 KGHSH and CDR2 LQKENI. Trimming left V 3 bases short and J 4 bases short, with 13 bases between. The CDR3 loop spans 15 amino acids. This receptor was obtained from a man aged 25 to 45 in good health. The J gene is TRBJ1-5, the V gene TRBV18, with D perhaps TRBD1 (6 bases). Sequenced: central memory CD4+ T cells from blood. In DNA, the CDR3 is TGTGCCAGCTCACCTGGACAGTTAATTAATCAGCCCCAGCATTTT. This codes for CASSPGQLINQPQHF.